This TCR beta chain originates from a study of T-cell memory formation after mild COVID-19 (dated by TCRdb to the early 2020s). At the level of the whole study: TCR sequence clusters from the two donors were found to be largely donor specific. Longitudinal TCRalpha and TCRbeta repertoire sequencing tracked T-cell clones expanding and contracting after mild COVID-19 in two donors. Two young, previously healthy adult volunteers, one female and one male, were included in the cohort.

Points the paper makes about the study in general: Clones contracting from day 15 to 85 had balanced CD4/CD8 phenotypes, while a second wave expanding from day 15 to 37 was biased towards CD4+. SARS-CoV-2 specificity of the second-wave clones peaking on day 37 was not confirmed. The detection of some responding clones in pre-infection memory suggests that pre-existing cross-reactive memory T cells joined the SARS-CoV-2 response. Only a couple of mild cases were covered by the study, and larger cohorts that include severe cases with pre-infection samples were considered necessary. Contracting CD4+ clones appeared mostly in the CM and EM memory subsets, whereas CD8+ clones were enriched in EMRA.

Ficoll-Paque density gradient centrifugation was used to isolate PBMCs. The CDR3 runs 15 amino acids, cysteine and phenylalanine included. Solely the CDR3 DNA is kept, with 45 bases framed from the first base. In the germline V gene, CDR1 corresponds to SGHTS and CDR2 to YDEGEE. Between the V and J ends, shortened by 1 base and 1 base respectively, the junction contains 12 bases. The table lists this clonotype with a few counts. The specificity of this receptor is unknown. Per-nucleotide qualities are absent, and no much larger clonotype sits a single base away. Sequencing was performed on an Illumina NovaSeq 6000. TCRalpha and TCRbeta cDNA libraries were built by 5'RACE with constant-segment primers, adding sample barcodes and unique molecular identifiers. Trizol reagent was used to extract RNA from every sample. The libraries were amplified in two PCR steps, and the second step added a second sample barcode and Illumina TruSeq adapters. Sequencing of libraries was performed on an Illumina NovaSeq with 2 x 150 bp paired-end reads. Regarding the original processing steps: Demultiplexing of reads and collapsing into UMI-guided consensus sequences were performed with migec v1.2.7. With mixcr v2.1.11, UMI consensuses were aligned to TRA and TRB V and J templates and assembled into clonotypes. Clonotypes were classified as expanded or contracted when called significant by both edgeR and NoisET, with noise models trained on biological replicates. edgeR calls used a false discovery rate-adjusted p below 0.01 and a log2 fold-change threshold of 1. As an exploratory analysis of dynamics, max-normalized trajectories of the 1000 most abundant clonotypes were examined by PCA with hierarchical clustering. Separately sequenced CD4+ and CD8+ repertoires were used to assign the CD4 or CD8 phenotype of responding clones. TCRdb itself trimmed the public reads at Q25 with fastp, ran MiXCR and retained productive beta chains. A single entry per CDR3 protein holds the most common genes and DNA from its merged rows. In this record, the V and J calls reflect TCRdb's handling and not the investigators' own analysis. The sample table records more than 35,000 distinct CDR3 sequences; 8.5% to 10% of these occur just once. The ten top clones hold 12% of the sample.

This receptor was identified in an adult woman who had mild COVID-19 (a few samples of this study predate the infection). The sample titles of this study are shuffled in the database, so cell type and time point are left out; the donor was told from shared clones. The chain employs TRBV5-8 and TRBJ2-7; a tentative D match to TRBD1 spans 5 bases. Sequenced sample: PBMCs or a T cell subset sorted from them (not recorded which). The CDR3: CASSLYGRESYEQYF. The DNA sequence is as follows: TGTGCCAGCAGCTTGTATGGCAGGGAATCCTACGAGCAGTACTTC.